The following is a T cell receptor (beta chain) sequence with its context. What it binds is unknown. The source of the sample is a study of CD8+ T cells in alopecia areata. On the study more broadly: Tofacitinib was taken orally by treated patients, and the dose was 5 to 10 mg twice daily. Patients took tofacitinib for 6 to 18 months, followed by 6 drug-free months.

CDR1 GTSNPN and CDR2 SVGIG come from the germline V gene (reference sequence). The CDR3 loop spans 15 amino acids. After removal of 1 base from V and 5 bases from J, the junction contained 6 bases not matched to a gene. Findings and limits, study-wide: It was lesional scalp, especially alopecia totalis/universalis, that showed higher clonality than normal scalp.

Following extraction, RNA underwent reverse transcription to cDNA, which served as the sequencing template. Sequencing was performed with immunoSEQ multiplex PCR; in TCRdb, only in-frame clones are kept and a portion is missing. Of about 250,000 clones in the sample, 65% to 70% were seen once. Obtained from alopecia areata patients were lesional scalp punch biopsies along with peripheral blood. The V gene is TRBV30, the J gene TRBJ1-5; 9 bases are shared with TRBD1. The input for sequencing was CD4+ T cells sorted from blood, taken at week 0. The clonotype comes from a human donor with alopecia areata. The CDR3 DNA reads as TGTGCCTGGAGTGACCGACAGGGGGGATATCAGCCCCAGCATTTT. Translation: CAWSDRQGGYQPQHF. The complete variable domain, with remaining parts taken from reference TRBV30 and TRBJ1-5, reads SQTIHQWPATLVQPVGSPLSLECTVEGTSNPNLYWYRQAAGRGLQLLFYSVGIGQISSEVPQNLSASRPQDRQFILSSKKLLLSDSGFYLCAWSDRQGGYQPQHFGDGTRLSIL.